These 18 T cell receptor beta chains came from one sample sequenced in a study of stem cell transplantation in POMP-related autoinflammatory disease. Sequencing used immunoSEQ multiplex PCR; TCRdb keeps in-frame clones, though not all of them. The repertoire has about 32,000 clones, approximately 86% of them found once; the top ten carry around 0.72%. The specimen was CD4+ T cells from PBMCs, collected before stem cell transplantation. Source of these receptors: a human donor with POMP-related autoinflammation and immune dysregulation (PRAID).

The chain has TRBV5-1 and TRBJ2-5, with D possibly being TRBD1 or TRBD2 (5 bases each). This CDR3 region has 16 residues. In germline, CDR1 is SGHRS, CDR2 YFSETQ. Trimming shortened V by 2 bases and J by 4 bases, and 18 bases separated the two germline ends. The CDR3 DNA reads as TGCGCCAGCAGCTTCCGGGGCGACGGTGGAGTAGAGACCCAGTACTTC. Residues: CASSFRGDGGVETQYF.

V and J are TRBV7-2 and TRBJ2-7, with 8 bases aligning to TRBD2. V lost 2 bases, J lost 2 bases, and 8 bases stayed unmatched. The germline CDR1 and CDR2 sequences are SGHTA and FQGNSA. The CDR3 runs 16 residues. CDR3 DNA sequence: TGTGCCAGCAGCTTAAGGACCGGGGGGGGAGCCTACGAGCAGTACTTC. Protein sequence: CASSLRTGGGAYEQYF.

V usage is TRBV11-2 and J usage is TRBJ2-7, with 8 positions matching TRBD1. V lost 6 bases, J lost 6 bases, and 13 bases stayed unmatched. The CDR3 has 15 residues. Germline loops: CDR1 SGHAT, CDR2 FQNNGV. CDR3 loop: CASSLFRDRFGEQYF. The CDR3 DNA is TGTGCCAGCAGTCTCTTCCGGGACAGGTTCGGCGAGCAGTACTTC.

The chain is built from TRBV18 and TRBJ1-2, with D possibly being TRBD1 (6 bases). The length of the CDR3 is 14 residues. The V gene lost 4 bases and the J gene lost 2 bases, with 11 bases spanning the gap. The germline CDR1 and CDR2 sequences are KGHSH and LQKENI. In nucleotides, the CDR3 is TGTGCCAGCTCACTGTTCGACAGGAACTATGGCTACACCTTC. Its protein product is CASSLFDRNYGYTF.

In nucleotides, the CDR3 is TGTGCCACCTCGACTAGGGTAAAAAGCTCCTACAATGAGCAGTTCTTC. Residues: CATSTRVKSSYNEQFF. This chain uses TRBV27 with TRBJ2-1; D is perhaps TRBD2 (6 bases). Deletions cut 10 bases from V and 0 bases from J, with 19 bases between. Germline V gives CDR1 MNHEY, CDR2 SMNVEV (reference sequence). This CDR3 is built from 16 residues.

In its sample, this clone was seen a few times. Here the CDR3 DNA reads TGCGCCAGCAGCCTAGGACAGGGAATAACCTCAGATGGCTACACCTTC. It is translated as CASSLGQGITSDGYTF. This chain links TRBV4-1 with TRBJ1-2, with 8 nucleotides matching TRBD1. J lost 6 bases, V lost 4 bases, and 13 bases had no gene match. This CDR3 comprises 16 residues. From germline, CDR1 is MGHRA and CDR2 YSYEKL.

The rearrangement links TRBV18 to TRBJ1-1, with D uncertain. CDR1 and CDR2 (germline): KGHSH, LQKENI. The length of the CDR3 is 14 residues. V was pared by 8 bases and J by 5 bases, with 18 bases between. CDR3 protein: CASDQPEGKTEAFF. CDR3 sequence (DNA): TGTGCCAGCGATCAACCAGAGGGTAAAACTGAAGCTTTCTTT.

This rearrangement joins TRBV11-3 to TRBJ2-1; tentative D call: TRBD1 (6 bases). The CDR3 covers 16 residues. Germline CDR1 and CDR2: SGHNT and YENEEA. Trimming took off 1 base at V and 4 bases at J, with 14 bases between the two ends. The CDR3 DNA sequence: TGTGCCAGCAGCTTAGGCGGCAGGGGTTGGTACAATGAGCAGTTCTTC. Protein sequence: CASSLGGRGWYNEQFF.

The chain carries TRBV28 and TRBJ2-7; the match to TRBD1 covers 12 bases. The CDR3 length is 15 residues. The germline V gene has CDR1 MDHEN and CDR2 SYDVKM. The trim removed 4 bases at V and 2 bases at J, leaving 3 bases unmatched. DNA of the CDR3: TGTGCCAGCAGTTCGGGACAGGGGGCCCCCTACGAGCAGTACTTC. It is translated as CASSSGQGAPYEQYF.

This clone was seen a few times. The chain recombines TRBV2 with TRBJ2-7, with 10 bases identical to TRBD2. This CDR3 is 13 amino acids long. The germline V gene has CDR1 SNHLY and CDR2 FYNNEI. J lost 2 bases, V lost 7 bases, and 2 bases had no gene match. The CDR3 nucleotides read TGTGCCAGCAAGAGCGGGAGGGCCTACGAGCAGTACTTC. Translated, it gives CASKSGRAYEQYF.

This clone showed up just once. This chain joins TRBV5-1 and TRBJ1-1; D remains ambiguous. Trimming removed 1 base at V and 1 base at J, with 8 bases between. Germline V gene data show CDR1 as SGHRS and CDR2 as YFSETQ. This CDR3 has 14 residues. CDR3 sequence (DNA): TGCGCCAGCAGCTTGCACCAAGGGAACACTGAAGCTTTCTTT. This sequence encodes CASSLHQGNTEAFF.

The V gene is TRBV19, the J gene TRBJ2-3, with 11 bases identical to TRBD2. Germline CDR1 reads LNHDA; CDR2 reads SQIVND (reference sequence). The CDR3 loop spans 16 amino acids. The V segment lost 3 bases and the J segment 1 base; nucleotides outside the gene matches: 3. As DNA, the CDR3 is TGTGCCAGTAGTATTACTAGCGGGAGTGGCACAGATACGCAGTATTTT. It yields the protein CASSITSGSGTDTQYF.

The rearrangement links TRBV5-1 to TRBJ1-6; D unresolved. Trimming cost V 1 base and J 7 bases, with 15 bases left between them. Looked up from germline, CDR1 is SGHRS and CDR2 is YFSETQ. This CDR3 region has 16 residues. This CDR3 reads CASSLMARPGNSPLHF. CDR3 nucleotides: TGCGCCAGCAGCTTGATGGCGCGGCCGGGCAATTCACCCCTCCACTTT.

This clone occurred once. The chain links TRBV29-1 to TRBJ2-3; tentatively, D is TRBD2 (6 bases). This CDR3 has 13 residues. CDR1 SQVTM and CDR2 ANQGSEA come from the germline V gene. V lost 6 bases and J 4 bases, leaving 14 bases between the germline ends. CDR3 sequence: CSVPYGSADTQYF. The CDR3 DNA is TGCAGCGTCCCCTACGGGAGTGCAGATACGCAGTATTTT.

V is TRBV14 and J is TRBJ2-7; possible D gene TRBD1, 5 bases. This CDR3 contains 13 residues. Germline V gives CDR1 SGHDN, CDR2 FVKESK. V lost 3 bases to trimming and J lost 3 bases, with 9 bases between them. The CDR3 bases are TGTGCCAGCAGCCAGGGGCACGTCTACGAGCAGTACTTC. Protein product: CASSQGHVYEQYF.

This chain uses TRBV28 with TRBJ1-5; the match to TRBD1 covers 8 bases. The CDR3 is made up of 14 amino acids. V shed 3 bases and J 5 bases; nucleotides not matched to a gene: 3. The germline gives CDR1 MDHEN, CDR2 SYDVKM. In DNA form, the CDR3 reads TGTGCCAGCAGTTTCGCAGGGGGCTATCAGCCCCAGCATTTT. Translating gives CASSFAGGYQPQHF. Based on the CDR3 plus reference TRBV28 and TRBJ1-5, the full variable domain is DVKVTQSSRYLVKRTGEKVFLECVQDMDHENMFWYRQDPGLGLRLIYFSYDVKMKEKGDIPEGYSVSREKKERFSLILESASTNQTSMYLCASSFAGGYQPQHFGDGTRLSIL.

The chain joins TRBV6-6 to TRBJ2-3, with TRBD2 matching 10 bases. Germline V gives CDR1 MNHNY, CDR2 SVGAGI (reference sequence). The CDR3 runs 15 residues. The J segment lost 5 bases and the V segment lost 2 bases, leaving 4 bases of the junction unmatched. The CDR3 coding sequence is TGTGCCAGCAGTTACATGGTAGCGGGAGGAGATACGCAGTATTTT. This translates into CASSYMVAGGDTQYF.

On this clone itself: The junction shows a germline mismatch at one end, possibly a read error. The V and J genes are TRBV5-4 and TRBJ2-7; D uncertain. Germline V gene lookup returns CDR1 SGHNT and CDR2 YYREEE (reference sequence). There are 13 residues in the CDR3. CDR3 sequence: CAGSSTGSYEQYF. In nucleotides, the CDR3 is TGTGCCGGCAGCTCGACCGGATCCTACGAGCAGTACTTC.